This TCR beta chain was profiled in a study of CD8 T cells in ankylosing spondylitis. General study findings and limits: A TCR beta motif of roughly 8 highly homologous variants seemed to mark ankylosing spondylitis blood.

For this clonotype: The antigen is undetermined.

The CDR3 consists of 12 residues. Per germline, CDR1 ENHRY and CDR2 SYGVKD. J was trimmed by 6 bases and V by 11 bases; bases with no gene match: 7. Making the TCR beta libraries involved quantitative 5'-RACE with molecular barcodes. MiXCR was run by TCRdb on the 5' RACE reads, yielding one entry per CDR3 protein. The repertoire has about 840,000 distinct CDR3 sequences, 10% to 15% of them found once; the top ten carry 0.51%. This TCR was sampled from a male donor with ankylosing spondylitis. Sequencing was done on a sample of blood, either unsorted or a sorted T cell fraction (not recorded which). J is TRBJ2-3 and V is TRBV10-3; 8 nucleotides align to TRBD1. CDR3 DNA sequence: TGTGCCGCAACAGGGGGTCTGGATACGCAGTATTTT. Encoded protein: CAATGGLDTQYF.